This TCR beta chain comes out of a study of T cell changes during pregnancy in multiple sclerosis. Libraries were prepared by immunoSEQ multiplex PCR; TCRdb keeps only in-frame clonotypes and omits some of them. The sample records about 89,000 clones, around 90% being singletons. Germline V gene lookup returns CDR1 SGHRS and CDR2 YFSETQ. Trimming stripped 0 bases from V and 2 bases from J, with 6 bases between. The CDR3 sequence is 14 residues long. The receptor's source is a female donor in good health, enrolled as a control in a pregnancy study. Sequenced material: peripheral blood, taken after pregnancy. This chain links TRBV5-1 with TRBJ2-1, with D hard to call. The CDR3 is CASSLGPPYNEQFF. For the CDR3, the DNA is TGCGCCAGCAGCTTGGGGCCCCCCTACAATGAGCAGTTCTTC.